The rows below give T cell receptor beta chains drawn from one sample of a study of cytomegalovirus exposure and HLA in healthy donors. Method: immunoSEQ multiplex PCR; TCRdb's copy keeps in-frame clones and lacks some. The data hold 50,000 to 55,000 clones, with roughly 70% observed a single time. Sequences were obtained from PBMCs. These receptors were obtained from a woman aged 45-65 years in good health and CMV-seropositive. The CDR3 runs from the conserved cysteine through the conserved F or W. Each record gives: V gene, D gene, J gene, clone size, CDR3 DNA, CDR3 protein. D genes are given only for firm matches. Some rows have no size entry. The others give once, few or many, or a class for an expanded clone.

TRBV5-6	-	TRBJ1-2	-	TGTGGAACCGGGAGGAAGAGGGGCGATGGCTACACCTTC	CGTGRKRGDGYTF
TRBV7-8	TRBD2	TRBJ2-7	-	TGTGCCAGCAGATCAACTAGCGGCTTCTCCTACGAGCAGTACTTC	CASRSTSGFSYEQYF
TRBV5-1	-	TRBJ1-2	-	TGCGCCAGCAGCTTGGCCGACAGGTCCTATGGCTACACCTTC	CASSLADRSYGYTF
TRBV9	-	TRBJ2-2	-	TGTGCCAGCAGCGTAGATCCTACGGCTAGCACCGCCGGGGAGCTGTTTTTT	CASSVDPTASTAGELFF
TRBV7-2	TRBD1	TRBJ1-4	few	TGTGCCAGCAGTCGTGCCATGACAGGGGGTTTTGCTGAAAAACTGTTTTTT	CASSRAMTGGFAEKLFF
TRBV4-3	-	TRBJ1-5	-	TGCGCCAGCAGCCAAAAGGGGGGGGCTCAGCCCCAGCATTTT	CASSQKGGAQPQHF
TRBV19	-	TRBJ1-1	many	TGTGCCAGTACCTCCCGCCTGGGCAGAGCAAGCCTTGAAGCTTTCTTT	CASTSRLGRASLEAFF
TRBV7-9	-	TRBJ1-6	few	TGTGCCAGCACCTTAGGTCTACAGCCCCATTCACCCCTCCACTTT	CASTLGLQPHSPLHF
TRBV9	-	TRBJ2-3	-	TGTGCCAGCAGTAGTTTAGGGGGCACAGATACGCAGTATTTT	CASSSLGGTDTQYF
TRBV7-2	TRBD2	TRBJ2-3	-	TGTGCCAGCAGCATGACTAGCGGGGGGTGGAGCACAGATACGCAGTATTTT	CASSMTSGGWSTDTQYF
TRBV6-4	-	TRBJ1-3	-	TGTGCCAGCAAATCTCAGGTTCAGGCAGCTGTCTCTGGAAACACCATATATTTT	CASKSQVQAAVSGNTIYF
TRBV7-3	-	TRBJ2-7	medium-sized	TGTGCCAGCAGCTTAACTGGCGGGACCACTAGTAGGGAGCAGTACTTC	CASSLTGGTTSREQYF
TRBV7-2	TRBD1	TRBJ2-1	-	TGTGCCAGCAGCTTCTTGGACAGGGGGCGATTCCGAGACAATGAGCAGTTCTTC	CASSFLDRGRFRDNEQFF
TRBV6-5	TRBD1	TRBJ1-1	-	TGTGCCAGCACCCGGGGACAGGGTGAAGCTTTCTTT	CASTRGQGEAFF
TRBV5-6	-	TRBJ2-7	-	TGTGCCAGCAGGGACTGGGGAGACTTCTACGAGCAGTACTTC	CASRDWGDFYEQYF
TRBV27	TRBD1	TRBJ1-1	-	TGTGCCAGCAGCTCGACAGGGATAACTGAAGCTTTCTTT	CASSSTGITEAFF
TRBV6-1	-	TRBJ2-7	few	TGTGCCAGCAAGGGGATGGCTGGCCTAACCTACGAGCAGTACTTC	CASKGMAGLTYEQYF
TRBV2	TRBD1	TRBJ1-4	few	TGTGCCAGCCACCGGGACAGCGGGGAAAAACTGTTTTTT	CASHRDSGEKLFF
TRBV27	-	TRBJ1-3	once	TGTGCCAGCAGTTTATCGCTCCCCCCGATCAGCTCTGGAAACACCATATATTTT	CASSLSLPPISSGNTIYF
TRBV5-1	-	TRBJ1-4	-	TGCGCCAGCAGCTTCCTCGGGACACCACATGAAAAACTGTTTTTT	CASSFLGTPHEKLFF
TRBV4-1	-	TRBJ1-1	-	TGCGCCAGCAGCCAAGTGATGGGGAGGAACACTGAAGCTTTCTTT	CASSQVMGRNTEAFF
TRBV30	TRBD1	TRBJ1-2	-	TGTGCCTGGAGTCAGGGGGTGGGGAACTATGGCTACACCTTC	CAWSQGVGNYGYTF
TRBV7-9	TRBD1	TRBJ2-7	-	TGTGCCAGCAGCCCAAACAGGGGGCGGCCCTACGAGCAGTACTTC	CASSPNRGRPYEQYF
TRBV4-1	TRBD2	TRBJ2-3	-	TGCGCCAGCAGCCCATCTAGCGGGGGGGCCGAAGATACGCAGTATTTT	CASSPSSGGAEDTQYF
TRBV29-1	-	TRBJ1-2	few	TGCAGCGTTGAAGGCCCCTTGGGTGGGGGGGCGATCGGGGGCTACACCTTC	CSVEGPLGGGAIGGYTF
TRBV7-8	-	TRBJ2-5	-	TGTGTGTCCGCACCCAGCTGGGCGGGCCGAGGAGAGACCCAGTACTTC	CVSAPSWAGRGETQYF
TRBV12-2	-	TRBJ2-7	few	TGTGCAAGTCGCTTAGCCACTAGATCGCATGGGGACTACGAGCAGTACTTC	CASRLATRSHGDYEQYF
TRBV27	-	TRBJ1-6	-	TGTGCCAGCAGTTACGGTAACCCAAATTCACCCCTCCACTTT	CASSYGNPNSPLHF
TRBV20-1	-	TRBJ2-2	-	TGCAGTGTACCTCTAAAGGGGGAGCTGTTTTTT	CSVPLKGELFF
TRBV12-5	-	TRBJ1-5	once	TGTGCTAGTGGTTTGGGGACTTGGGCCCAGCATTTT	CASGLGTWAQHF
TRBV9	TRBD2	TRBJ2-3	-	TGTGCCAGCAGCTCGACTAGCGGGGGGTTTAGCACAGATACGCAGTATTTT	CASSSTSGGFSTDTQYF
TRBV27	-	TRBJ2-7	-	TGTGCCAGCAGTTTTGTGGGGAGCTCCTACGAGCAGTACTTC	CASSFVGSSYEQYF
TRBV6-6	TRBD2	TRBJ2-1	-	TGTGCCAGCAGTTCCATCAGCGGGATTAGCTACAATGAGCAGTTCTTC	CASSSISGISYNEQFF
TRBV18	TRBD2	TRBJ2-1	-	TGTGCCAGCTCACCGGCTAGCGGGGGGAATGAGCAGTTCTTC	CASSPASGGNEQFF
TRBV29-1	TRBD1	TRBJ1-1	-	TGCAGCGCCGCCTCAGGGGGGAGGAGCACTGAAGCTTTCTTT	CSAASGGRSTEAFF
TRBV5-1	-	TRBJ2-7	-	TGCGCCAGCAGCTTACAGAGTAACTACGAGCAGTACTTC	CASSLQSNYEQYF
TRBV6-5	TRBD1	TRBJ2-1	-	TGTGCCAGCAGAACAGGGGCCACCTACAATGAGCAGTTCTTC	CASRTGATYNEQFF
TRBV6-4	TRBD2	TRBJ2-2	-	TGTGCCAGCAGTGTCCTAGCGGGAGACACCGGGGAGCTGTTTTTT	CASSVLAGDTGELFF
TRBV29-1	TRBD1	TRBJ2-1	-	TGCAGCGTTGAAGCGGGACAGGGGAACAATGAGCAGTTCTTC	CSVEAGQGNNEQFF
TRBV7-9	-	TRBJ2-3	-	TGTGCCAGCAGCTTAGGGGCATCAGATACGCAGTATTTT	CASSLGASDTQYF